The clone carrying this T cell receptor (beta chain) was seen only once. The antigen is undetermined. The record originates from a study of Tregs in tolerant kidney transplant recipients. Study-wide findings and caveats: Findings come from small patient numbers and require larger validation. Activated donor B cell expansion appeared to reveal the most relevant donor-specific TCRbeta repertoire.

This table comes from immunoSEQ multiplex PCR, and its TCRdb copy is limited to in-frame clones, with some not included. The table has more than 90,000 clones, roughly nine tenths seen once. V lost 5 bases, J lost 8 bases, and 10 bases stayed unmatched. From germline, CDR1 is SEHNR and CDR2 FQNEAQ (reference sequence). CDR3 length: 15 amino acids. Sequencing was carried out using CD4+ T cells from blood. The chain employs TRBV7-9 and TRBJ1-4; 8 bases match TRBD1. This TCR was sampled from a human donor in good health. For the CDR3, the DNA is TGTGCCAGCAGCGTACCCGGGACAGGAAGGGAAAAACTGTTTTTT. This codes for CASSVPGTGREKLFF.